Listed below are T cell receptor beta chains from one sample, sequenced in a study of STAT5B mutations in CD4+ large granular lymphocyte leukemia. Libraries were prepared by immunoSEQ multiplex PCR; TCRdb keeps only in-frame clonotypes and omits some of them. Among 40,000 to 45,000 clones listed, less than 85% were seen once. Sequenced material: CD4+ T cells from blood buffy coats. These receptors were obtained from a human donor in good health. The CDR3 runs from the conserved cysteine through the conserved F or W. The D gene is left open where the match is weak. The size field is filled for only some rows; it gives once, few, many or a size class.

CDR3 DNA: TGTGCCAGCAGCCGGTCAGGAGCGGGGGGAAACACCATATATTTT; CDR3 protein: CASSRSGAGGNTIYF; clone size: few; V gene: TRBV27; D gene: -; J gene: TRBJ1-3
CDR3 DNA: TGTGCCAGCAGCCAAGAGAAGCGGGGGTTTAGCACAGATACGCAGTATTTT; CDR3 protein: CASSQEKRGFSTDTQYF; clone size: -; V gene: TRBV4-2; D gene: TRBD2; J gene: TRBJ2-3
CDR3 DNA: TGTGCCAGCAGCCGCACCACTCCGGGGAACGACTATGGCTACACCTTC; CDR3 protein: CASSRTTPGNDYGYTF; clone size: -; V gene: TRBV4-2; D gene: -; J gene: TRBJ1-2
CDR3 DNA: TGTGCCAGCTCACCACAACAGGGGGGCAATCAGCCCCAGCATTTT; CDR3 protein: CASSPQQGGNQPQHF; clone size: once; V gene: TRBV18; D gene: TRBD1; J gene: TRBJ1-5
CDR3 DNA: TGCAGCGTTGACAACAGGGGGCAGACAGATACGCAGTATTTT; CDR3 protein: CSVDNRGQTDTQYF; clone size: -; V gene: TRBV29-1; D gene: TRBD1; J gene: TRBJ2-3
CDR3 DNA: TGTGCCATCAGTGTCGGGACACTATATACAGATACGCAGTATTTT; CDR3 protein: CAISVGTLYTDTQYF; clone size: -; V gene: TRBV10-3; D gene: -; J gene: TRBJ2-3
CDR3 DNA: TGTGCCAGCAGCCCGCACACTGAAGCTTTCTTT; CDR3 protein: CASSPHTEAFF; clone size: once; V gene: TRBV7-9; D gene: -; J gene: TRBJ1-1
CDR3 DNA: TGTGCCAGCAGCGCCCCAGGGGGGCCGAACACCGGGGAGCTGTTTTTT; CDR3 protein: CASSAPGGPNTGELFF; clone size: -; V gene: TRBV9; D gene: -; J gene: TRBJ2-2
CDR3 DNA: TGTGCCAGCAGCTTAGTGGGCGGCTATGGCTACACCTTC; CDR3 protein: CASSLVGGYGYTF; clone size: -; V gene: TRBV7-9; D gene: -; J gene: TRBJ1-2
CDR3 DNA: TGTGCCACCAGCAGATCCGGGGGAGGGAGATACAATGAGCAGTTCTTC; CDR3 protein: CATSRSGGGRYNEQFF; clone size: -; V gene: TRBV15; D gene: TRBD2; J gene: TRBJ2-1
CDR3 DNA: TGTGCCAGCAGTTCCGGGATTACACCGGGGGAGCAGTACTTC; CDR3 protein: CASSSGITPGEQYF; clone size: -; V gene: TRBV6-6; D gene: -; J gene: TRBJ2-7
CDR3 DNA: TGTGCCAGCAGTTACTCTAGACACGTTAATCAGCCCCAGCATTTT; CDR3 protein: CASSYSRHVNQPQHF; clone size: -; V gene: TRBV6-5; D gene: -; J gene: TRBJ1-5
CDR3 DNA: TGTGCCAGCAGTCCGGATCTAGCGGGGGCTGCCAAAAACATTCAGTACTTC; CDR3 protein: CASSPDLAGAAKNIQYF; clone size: -; V gene: TRBV27; D gene: TRBD2; J gene: TRBJ2-4
CDR3 DNA: TGCAGCGTTTACGGGACTCAGACCTACACTGAAGCTTTCTTT; CDR3 protein: CSVYGTQTYTEAFF; clone size: -; V gene: TRBV29-1; D gene: -; J gene: TRBJ1-1
CDR3 DNA: TGTGCCAGCAGTTCAGGGGGGGGCCGGGAGACCCAGTACTTC; CDR3 protein: CASSSGGGRETQYF; clone size: -; V gene: TRBV27; D gene: -; J gene: TRBJ2-5